A selection of T cell receptor beta chains follows, all from one sample in a study of shared clonotypes between healthy human individuals. Here immunoSEQ multiplex PCR was the method, and the copy in TCRdb shows in-frame clones only, minus some. Seen here are about 2.1 million clones, about 94% observed once, and the top ten hold about 1.6%. Source material: naive CD8+ T cells from PBMCs. These receptors all stem from a man in his late teens or twenties in good health. Some clones in this sample may be carry-over from other donors' samples. CDR3s leave out the opening cysteine and the closing phenylalanine or tryptophan.

J gene | V gene | CDR3 length | CDR3 protein
TRBJ2-7 | TRBV6-5 | 12 | ASSYETGTYEQY
TRBJ1-2 | TRBV9 | 13 | ASSVAGQGDYGYT
TRBJ1-2 | TRBV29-1 | 10 | SVEAGRDGYT
TRBJ2-7 | TRBV28 | 12 | ASSLGLAGYEQY
TRBJ1-1 | TRBV5-1 | 10 | ASSLKGAEAF
TRBJ2-1 | TRBV14 | 14 | ASSHRGGPPYNEQF
TRBJ2-3 | TRBV6-5 | 12 | ASSSGLAGDTQY
TRBJ2-7 | TRBV19 | 13 | ASRWTSGSSYEQY
TRBJ2-2 | TRBV29-1 | 10 | SVRTGTGELF
TRBJ2-3 | TRBV27 | 11 | ASRTGRTDTQY
TRBJ1-3 | TRBV28 | 9 | ASTLGGTIY
TRBJ2-1 | TRBV19 | 12 | ASSMPDSYNEQF
TRBJ2-7 | TRBV11-3 | 14 | ASSLGGTSVSYEQY
TRBJ2-3 | TRBV27 | 13 | ASSKEQGGGDTQY
TRBJ2-1 | TRBV6-6 | 13 | ASKIAGEGYNEQF
TRBJ2-7 | TRBV6-5 | 14 | ASSYSVGFSSYEQY
TRBJ2-7 | TRBV2 | 8 | ASKYYEQY
TRBJ1-2 | TRBV19 | 12 | ASSGTGFNYGYT
TRBJ1-4 | TRBV15 | 12 | ATSRVEDKNILF
TRBJ2-3 | TRBV27 | 14 | ASSSRSRGRTDTQY
TRBJ1-1 | TRBV9 | 13 | ASSVDAGGGTEAF
TRBJ1-3 | TRBV10-2 | 12 | ASRDRGAGNTIY
TRBJ2-1 | TRBV5-1 | 13 | ASSLDSGTGNEQF
TRBJ1-2 | TRBV9 | 13 | ASSVSLGGNYGYT
TRBJ2-3 | TRBV5-4 | 11 | ASNSGSTDTQY
TRBJ1-2 | TRBV29-1 | 11 | SVLRQGADGYT
TRBJ2-5 | TRBV7-9 | 14 | ASSYPWTPPQETQY
TRBJ2-3 | TRBV7-2 | 14 | ASSSGTSGPGDTQY
TRBJ2-2 | TRBV9 | 13 | ASASSGRPGGELF
TRBJ2-1 | TRBV27 | 13 | ASSFSLAGDYEQF
TRBJ2-5 | TRBV9 | 12 | ASSDRGGEETQY
TRBJ1-5 | TRBV15 | 14 | ATSRDRGRGGQPQH
TRBJ2-5 | TRBV7-9 | 12 | ASSLDGLAETQY
TRBJ2-4 | TRBV2 | 13 | ASSGLAVAKNIQY
TRBJ2-3 | TRBV10-3 | 12 | AISGPGGTDTQY